These 2 T cell receptor beta chains share one sample of origin, sequenced in a study of CD8+ T cells in alopecia areata. Extracted from the samples, RNA was reverse transcribed into cDNA to serve as the sequencing template. Here immunoSEQ multiplex PCR was the method, and the copy in TCRdb shows in-frame clones only, minus some. The specimen has 90,000 to 130,000 clones, none found just once. Sequencing was carried out using lesional skin. The receptors originated from a C3H/HeJ mouse with alopecia areata. These mice share the MHC haplotype H2-k.

The table lists this clone with a few counts. The genes are named according to mouse. The read comes to an end 4 residues before the CDR3 does, leaving the germline J gene to fill in the end. The rearrangement joins TRBV13-3 to TRBJ2-7, with 7 bases that match TRBD2. Germline V gene data show CDR1 as NNHDY and CDR2 as SYVADS. With V trimmed by 3 bases and J by 1 base, 4 bases remained unmatched. CDR3 length equals 14 residues. CDR3 in amino acids: CASSGLGPSYEQYF. Partial CDR3 DNA: TGTGCCAGCAGTGGACTGGGCCCTTCCTAT.

The sample holds a few counts of this clone. Mouse names are used for the genes. The CDR3 end falls 4 residues outside the read, so it is completed with the germline J gene. The chain uses TRBV19 and TRBJ2-7, with 11 bases matching TRBD2. CDR3 size: 16 residues. The germline CDR1 and CDR2 sequences are FNHDT and SITEND (reference sequence). Trimming at V came to 0 bases and at J to 0 bases, leaving 2 bases not matched to a gene. The covered CDR3 bases are TGTGCCAGCAGTATAGTGGGACTGGGGGTCTCCTAT. Amino acid sequence: CASSIVGLGVSY. From start to end, the CDR3 is CASSIVGLGVSYEQYF.